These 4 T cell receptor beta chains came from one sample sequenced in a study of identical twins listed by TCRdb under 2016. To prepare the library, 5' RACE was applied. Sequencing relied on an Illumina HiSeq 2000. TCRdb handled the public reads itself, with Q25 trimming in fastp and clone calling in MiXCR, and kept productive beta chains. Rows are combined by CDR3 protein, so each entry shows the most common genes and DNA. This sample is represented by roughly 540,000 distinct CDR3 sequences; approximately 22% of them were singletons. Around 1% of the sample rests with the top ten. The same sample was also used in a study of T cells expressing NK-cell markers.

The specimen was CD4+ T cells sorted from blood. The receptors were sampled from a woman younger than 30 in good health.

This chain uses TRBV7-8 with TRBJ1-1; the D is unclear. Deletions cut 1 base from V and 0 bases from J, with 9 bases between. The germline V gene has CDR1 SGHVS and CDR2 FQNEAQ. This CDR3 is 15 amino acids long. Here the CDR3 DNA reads TGTGCCAGCAGCTTAGTGACGGGGATGAACACTGAAGCTTTCTTT. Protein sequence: CASSLVTGMNTEAFF.

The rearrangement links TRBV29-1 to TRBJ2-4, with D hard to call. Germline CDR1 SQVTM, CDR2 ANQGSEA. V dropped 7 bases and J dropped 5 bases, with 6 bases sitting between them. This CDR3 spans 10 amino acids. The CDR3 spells CSARENIQYF. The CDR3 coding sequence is TGCAGCGCCCGAGAAAACATTCAGTACTTC.

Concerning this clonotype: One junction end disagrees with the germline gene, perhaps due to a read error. This CDR3 reads CASSQDFGTEAFF. The CDR3, as DNA: TGCGCCAGCAGTCAAGATTTCGGCACTGAAGCTTTCTTT. V gene TRBV4-3 combines with J gene TRBJ1-1; D uncertain. Per the germline V gene, CDR1 is LGHNA and CDR2 is YSLEER. There are 13 residues in the CDR3.

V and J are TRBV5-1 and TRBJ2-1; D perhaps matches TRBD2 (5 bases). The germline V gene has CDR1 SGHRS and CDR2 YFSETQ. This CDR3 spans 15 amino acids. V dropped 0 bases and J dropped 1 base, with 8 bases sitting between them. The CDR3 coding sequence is TGCGCCAGCAGCTTGGTGGGAGAATCCTACAATGAGCAGTTCTTC. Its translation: CASSLVGESYNEQFF.